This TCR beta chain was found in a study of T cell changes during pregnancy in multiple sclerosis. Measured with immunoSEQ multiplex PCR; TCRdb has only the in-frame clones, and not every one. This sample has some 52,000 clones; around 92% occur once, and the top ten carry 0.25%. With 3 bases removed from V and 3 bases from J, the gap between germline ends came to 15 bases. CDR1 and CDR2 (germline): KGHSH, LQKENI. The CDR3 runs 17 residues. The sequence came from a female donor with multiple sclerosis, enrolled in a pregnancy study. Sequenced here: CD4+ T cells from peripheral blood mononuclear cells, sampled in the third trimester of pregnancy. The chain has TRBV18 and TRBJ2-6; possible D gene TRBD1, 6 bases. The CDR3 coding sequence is TGTGCCAGCTCACCCATCTTACAGGGCAGTGGGGCCAACGTCCTGACTTTC. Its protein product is CASSPILQGSGANVLTF.